A single sample gave rise to the 8 T cell receptor beta chains below, sequenced in a study of regulatory T cells in long-lasting Graves disease (dated by TCRdb to about 2021). Library prep was done by multiplex PCR. The sequencer listed for this sample is Illumina HiSeq 4000. To build TCR beta libraries, CDR3 regions were amplified by Arm-PCR using iRepertoire HTBI primers. TCRdb applied fastp at Q25 and MiXCR to the public reads, then kept only in-frame beta chains. Rows are unified per CDR3 protein, each entry keeping the most common DNA and genes. For this sample the table gives 400,000 to 450,000 distinct CDR3 sequences, of which roughly 15% were detected only once. The leading ten clones occupy about 10% of the sample. The sample's time point label, in plain terms: newly diagnosed GD, antithyroid drugs for less than 3 months. For both TCR sequencing and RNA sequencing, RNA was extracted from PBMCs using TRIzol.

These data were also filed under a second study, of T cells in Graves' hyperthyroidism and ophthalmopathy.

Sequencing was performed on peripheral blood mononuclear cells (PBMCs), taken at new diagnosis, from a patient treated with antithyroid drugs. The receptors derive from a woman under 40 with Graves disease. Donor details come from another sample of the same person, matched by shared clones.

V gene TRBV10-3 combines with J gene TRBJ2-5; 7 positions agree with TRBD2. The CDR3 sequence is 13 residues long. V shed 2 bases, J shed 7 bases, and the junction held 4 bases outside the gene matches. CDR1 ENHRY and CDR2 SYGVKD come from the germline V gene. The CDR3 here is CAISEREAATQYF. CDR3 bases: TGTGCCATCAGTGAGCGGGAGGCTGCGACCCAGTACTTC.

The chain couples TRBV5-6 to TRBJ2-4; a weak D match, TRBD2 (5 bases). Deletions cut 6 bases from V and 3 bases from J, with 13 bases between. The CDR3 spans 14 residues. From germline, CDR1 is SGHDT and CDR2 YYEEEE. The CDR3: CASTSRGFKNIQYF. DNA for the CDR3: TGTGCCAGCACCTCCCGGGGTTTCAAAAACATTCAGTACTTC.

The chain carries TRBV3-1 and TRBJ2-2; 12 bases fit TRBD2. Germline lookup yields CDR1 LGHDT and CDR2 YNNKEL (reference sequence). Trimming removed 3 bases from V and 7 bases from J; junction bases left unmatched: 6. The CDR3 runs 16 residues. The CDR3 loop is CASSHPGLAGIGELFF. In DNA form, the CDR3 reads TGTGCCAGCAGCCATCCCGGACTAGCGGGAATCGGGGAGCTGTTTTTT. The whole variable domain, remainder taken from reference TRBV3-1 and TRBJ2-2, is DTAVSQTPKYLVTQMGNDKSIKCEQNLGHDTMYWYKQDSKKFLKIMFSYNNKELIINETVPNRFSPKSPDKAHLNLHINSLELGDSAVYFCASSHPGLAGIGELFFGEGSRLTVL.

This chain joins TRBV5-5 and TRBJ1-2; 9 bases line up with TRBD1. V lost 0 bases to trimming and J lost 4 bases; unmatched junction nucleotides: 10. Germline loops: CDR1 SGHKS, CDR2 YYEKEE (reference sequence). This CDR3 comprises 17 residues. The CDR3 protein is CASSLAGQGQSIYGYTF. CDR3 in DNA: TGTGCCAGCAGCTTGGCGGGACAGGGCCAATCCATCTATGGCTACACCTTC.

This clonotype was picked up many times. J is TRBJ2-7 and V is TRBV27, with TRBD1 identical over 9 bases. V shed 4 bases, J shed 4 bases, and the junction held 8 bases outside the gene matches. Germline values: CDR1 MNHEY, CDR2 SMNVEV (reference sequence). CDR3 size: 15 residues. The CDR3 DNA follows: TGTGCCAGCAGTTCGTACAGGGGGCCGCCGTACGAGCAGTACTTC. Translated: CASSSYRGPPYEQYF.

This clonotype was recorded once. A much larger clone differs from this one at a single base, so this may be a read error. The V gene is TRBV5-1, the J gene TRBJ1-2; D is unresolved. Germline V gene lookup returns CDR1 SGHRS and CDR2 YFSETQ. This CDR3 contains 14 residues. In DNA, the CDR3 is TGTGCCAGCAGCTTTAACGCTTACCGGGATGGCTACGCCTTC. As protein: CASSFNAYRDGYAF.

This clonotype showed up many times. The chain recombines TRBV18 with TRBJ2-2; D not certain. The CDR3 is made up of 12 amino acids. Trimming removed 3 bases at V and 5 bases at J, with 4 bases between. Germline V gives CDR1 KGHSH, CDR2 LQKENI. CDR3 region: CASSPATGELFF. As DNA, the CDR3 is TGTGCCAGCTCACCGGCAACCGGGGAGCTGTTTTTT.

Worth noting for this clonotype: A far larger clone is a single base away, which makes a read error likely. The chain carries TRBV6-1 and TRBJ2-7; weak D call: TRBD1 (7 bases). CDR1 and CDR2 (germline): MNHNS, SASEGT. V lost 5 bases to trimming and J lost 7 bases, with 21 bases between them. CDR3 length: 15 residues. CDR3 DNA sequence: TGTGCCAGCAGTCTAGGACAGGCGGGATACAATGAGCAGTACTTC. Amino acid sequence: CASSLGQAGYNEQYF.